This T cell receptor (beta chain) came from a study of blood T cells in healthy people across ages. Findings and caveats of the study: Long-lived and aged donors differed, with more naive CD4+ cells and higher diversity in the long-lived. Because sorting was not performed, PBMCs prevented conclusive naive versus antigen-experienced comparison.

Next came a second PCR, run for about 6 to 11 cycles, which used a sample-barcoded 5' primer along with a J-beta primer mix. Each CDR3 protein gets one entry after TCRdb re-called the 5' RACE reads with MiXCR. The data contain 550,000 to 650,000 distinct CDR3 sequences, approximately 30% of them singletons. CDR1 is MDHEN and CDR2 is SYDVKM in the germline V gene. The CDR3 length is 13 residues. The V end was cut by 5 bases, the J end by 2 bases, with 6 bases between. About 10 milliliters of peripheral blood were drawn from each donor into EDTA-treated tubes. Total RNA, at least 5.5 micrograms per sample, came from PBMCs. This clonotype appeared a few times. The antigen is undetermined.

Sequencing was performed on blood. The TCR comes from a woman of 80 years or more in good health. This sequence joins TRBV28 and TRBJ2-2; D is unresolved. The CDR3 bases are TGTGCCAGCAGTCCCCAAAACACCGGGGAGCTGTTTTTT. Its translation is CASSPQNTGELFF.